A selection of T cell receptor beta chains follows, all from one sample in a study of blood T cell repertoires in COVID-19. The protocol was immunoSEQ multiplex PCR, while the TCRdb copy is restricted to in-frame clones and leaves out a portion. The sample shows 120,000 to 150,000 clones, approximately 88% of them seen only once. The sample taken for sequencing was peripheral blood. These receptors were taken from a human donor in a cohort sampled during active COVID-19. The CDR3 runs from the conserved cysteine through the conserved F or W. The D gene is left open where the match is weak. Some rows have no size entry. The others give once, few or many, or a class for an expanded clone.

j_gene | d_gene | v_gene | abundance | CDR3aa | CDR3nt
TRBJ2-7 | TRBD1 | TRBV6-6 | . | CASSYQGAYEQYF | TGTGCCAGCAGTTACCAGGGGGCCTACGAGCAGTACTTC
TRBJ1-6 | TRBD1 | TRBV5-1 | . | CASSLGGTGAFDNSPLHF | TGCGCCAGCAGCTTGGGGGGGACAGGCGCCTTTGATAATTCACCCCTCCACTTT
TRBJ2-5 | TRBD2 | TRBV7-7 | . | CASSLVGGASVETQYF | TGTGCTAGCAGCTTAGTCGGGGGGGCCAGCGTCGAGACCCAGTACTTC
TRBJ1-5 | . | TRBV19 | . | CASSPTRVGQPQHF | TGTGCCAGTAGCCCTACCAGGGTCGGACAGCCCCAGCATTTT
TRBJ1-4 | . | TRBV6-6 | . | CASSYIQGEKLFF | TGTGCCAGCAGTTACATTCAGGGGGAAAAACTGTTTTTT
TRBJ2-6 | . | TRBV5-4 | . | CASSLGGSGANVLTF | TGTGCCAGCAGCCTAGGGGGATCTGGGGCCAACGTCCTGACTTTC
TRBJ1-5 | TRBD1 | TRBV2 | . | CASSEAQGAGQPQHF | TGTGCCAGCAGTGAAGCGCAGGGGGCAGGTCAGCCCCAGCATTTT
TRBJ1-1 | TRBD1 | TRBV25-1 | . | CASRSRQGLNAEAFF | TGTGCCAGCAGATCCCGACAGGGTCTGAACGCTGAAGCTTTCTTT
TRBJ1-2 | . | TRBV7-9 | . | CASRVEASGYTF | TGTGCCAGCAGGGTTGAGGCCAGCGGCTACACCTTC
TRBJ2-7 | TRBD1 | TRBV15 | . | CATSRDFRGQGAREQYF | TGTGCCACCAGCAGAGATTTCAGGGGACAGGGGGCCCGCGAGCAGTACTTC
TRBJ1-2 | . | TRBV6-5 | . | CATYLGDKTNYGYTF | TGTGCCACCTACCTTGGGGACAAGACTAACTATGGCTACACCTTC
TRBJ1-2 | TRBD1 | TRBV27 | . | CASSFSRTGYYGYTF | TGTGCCAGCAGTTTCTCGCGGACAGGTTACTATGGCTACACCTTC
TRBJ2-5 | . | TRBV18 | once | CASSRVAGETQYF | TGTGCCAGCTCCCGGGTGGCTGGGGAGACCCAGTACTTC
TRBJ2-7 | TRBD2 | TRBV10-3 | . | CAARTSGGADVGEQYF | TGTGCCGCACGGACTAGCGGGGGGGCCGATGTGGGCGAGCAGTACTTC
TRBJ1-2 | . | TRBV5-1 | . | CASSEDGQGYYGYTF | TGCGCCAGCAGCGAGGACGGGCAGGGCTACTATGGCTACACCTTC
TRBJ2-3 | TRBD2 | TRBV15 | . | CATSKAGSTDTQYF | TGTGCCACCAGCAAAGCGGGGTCCACAGATACGCAGTATTTT